These T cell receptor beta chains were read from a single sample in a study of CD8 T cells in ankylosing spondylitis. From the 5' RACE reads, TCRdb called clonotypes with MiXCR, one entry per CDR3 protein. The data hold 700,000 to 1,000,000 distinct CDR3 sequences, with roughly 12% observed a single time. Sequenced: blood, either unsorted or a sorted T cell fraction (not recorded which). These receptor sequences come from a male donor with ankylosing spondylitis. The conserved cysteine and the conserved F or W are not part of the CDR3 here. Each record gives: CDR3 protein, V gene, clone size. Clone sizes are given selectively: once, few, many, or a class where the clone is expanded.

cdr3_aa: ASSMDRGLEQY
v_call: TRBV6-1
clone_size: few

cdr3_aa: SATEGGPPPRGQY
v_call: TRBV20-1
clone_size: -

cdr3_aa: ASSLARQGAVH
v_call: TRBV7-2
clone_size: few

cdr3_aa: ASSLQGYGETQY
v_call: TRBV7-2
clone_size: few

cdr3_aa: ASSSTPRGGVREQF
v_call: TRBV5-1
clone_size: few

cdr3_aa: ASSQDIGTGPYEQY
v_call: TRBV3-1
clone_size: -

cdr3_aa: ASRGQIRSGGFITGELF
v_call: TRBV6-1
clone_size: -

cdr3_aa: ASSLLADVSGANVLT
v_call: TRBV7-2
clone_size: -

cdr3_aa: ASSRLAGAGELF
v_call: TRBV11-2
clone_size: few

cdr3_aa: ASSLRQAAGSPLH
v_call: TRBV7-2
clone_size: many

cdr3_aa: ASSLAGFEGYT
v_call: TRBV7-9
clone_size: -

cdr3_aa: ASSSKDGVFGESQH
v_call: TRBV6-5
clone_size: few

cdr3_aa: ASSPGSIEQY
v_call: TRBV18
clone_size: -

cdr3_aa: ASRTTGGLGNEQF
v_call: TRBV7-9
clone_size: -

cdr3_aa: SAPKMGSSGYT
v_call: TRBV20-1
clone_size: many

cdr3_aa: ASSFAATNEQF
v_call: TRBV7-2
clone_size: few

cdr3_aa: SASRDRGRWEAF
v_call: TRBV20-1
clone_size: many

cdr3_aa: ASSHPPGSANEKLF
v_call: TRBV7-9
clone_size: few

cdr3_aa: ASSPSALSYEQY
v_call: TRBV6-1
clone_size: -

cdr3_aa: SATEDRYQETQY
v_call: TRBV20-1
clone_size: few

cdr3_aa: SVGRGENTEAF
v_call: TRBV29-1
clone_size: -

cdr3_aa: ASRRTGKAEAF
v_call: TRBV2
clone_size: few

cdr3_aa: ASSLAMGQVTTGELF
v_call: TRBV5-6
clone_size: -

cdr3_aa: ASSLEQGAGNGYT
v_call: TRBV5-1
clone_size: -

cdr3_aa: ASSLKAGPPSGGPGEQY
v_call: TRBV4-3
clone_size: -

cdr3_aa: SARWTSGDDTQY
v_call: TRBV20-1
clone_size: many

cdr3_aa: ASSQDMAGGYNEQY
v_call: TRBV4-2
clone_size: many

cdr3_aa: ASRGQTNQPQH
v_call: TRBV12-3/TRBV12-4
clone_size: many

cdr3_aa: ASSQEVVGQAAYEQY
v_call: TRBV4-1
clone_size: few

cdr3_aa: ASSWRMDYGYT
v_call: TRBV5-1
clone_size: few

cdr3_aa: ASSSKSGSAIRQY
v_call: TRBV11-2
clone_size: -

cdr3_aa: ASSLQGWGETQY
v_call: TRBV9
clone_size: -

cdr3_aa: SARPKRYNTGELF
v_call: TRBV20-1
clone_size: -

cdr3_aa: ASGVTGNYGYT
v_call: TRBV5-5
clone_size: -

cdr3_aa: AISESGLASHEQY
v_call: TRBV10-3
clone_size: -